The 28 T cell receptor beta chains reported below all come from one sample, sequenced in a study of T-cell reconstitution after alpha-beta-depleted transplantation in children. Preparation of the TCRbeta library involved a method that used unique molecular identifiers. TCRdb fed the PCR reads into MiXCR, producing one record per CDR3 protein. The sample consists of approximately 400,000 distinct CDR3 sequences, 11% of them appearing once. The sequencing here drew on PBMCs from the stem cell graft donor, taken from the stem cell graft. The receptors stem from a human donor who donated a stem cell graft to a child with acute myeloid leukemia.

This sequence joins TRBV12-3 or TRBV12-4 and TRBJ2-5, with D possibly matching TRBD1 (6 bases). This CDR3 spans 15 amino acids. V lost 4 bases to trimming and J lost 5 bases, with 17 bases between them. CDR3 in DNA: TGTGCCAGCAGTTCATCGATGGGGGCTGGCGAGACCCAGTACTTC. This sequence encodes CASSSSMGAGETQYF.

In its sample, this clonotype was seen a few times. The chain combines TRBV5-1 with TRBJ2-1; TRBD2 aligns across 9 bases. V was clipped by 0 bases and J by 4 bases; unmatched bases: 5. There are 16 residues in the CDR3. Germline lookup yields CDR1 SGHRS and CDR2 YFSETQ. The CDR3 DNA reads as TGCGCCAGCAGCTTGGGAATTAGCGGGGGATACAATGAGCAGTTCTTC. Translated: CASSLGISGGYNEQFF.

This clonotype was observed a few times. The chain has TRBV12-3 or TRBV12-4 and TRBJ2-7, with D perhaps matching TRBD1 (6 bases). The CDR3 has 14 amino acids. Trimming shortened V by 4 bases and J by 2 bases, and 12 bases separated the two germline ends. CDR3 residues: CASSSRTAAYEQYF. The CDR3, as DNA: TGTGCCAGCAGTTCAAGGACAGCCGCCTACGAGCAGTACTTC.

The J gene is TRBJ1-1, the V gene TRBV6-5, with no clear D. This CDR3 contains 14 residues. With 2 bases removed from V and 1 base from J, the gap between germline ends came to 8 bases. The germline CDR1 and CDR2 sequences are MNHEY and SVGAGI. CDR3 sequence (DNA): TGTGCCAGCAGTTACAGACACCGGAACACTGAAGCTTTCTTT. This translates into CASSYRHRNTEAFF.

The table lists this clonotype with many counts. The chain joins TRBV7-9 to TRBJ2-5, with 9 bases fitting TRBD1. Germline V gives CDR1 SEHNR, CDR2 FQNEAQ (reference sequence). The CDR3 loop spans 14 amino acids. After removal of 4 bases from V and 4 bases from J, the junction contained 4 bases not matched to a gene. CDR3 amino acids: CASSSTGGGETQYF. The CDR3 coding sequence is TGTGCCAGCAGCTCTACAGGGGGCGGAGAGACCCAGTACTTC.

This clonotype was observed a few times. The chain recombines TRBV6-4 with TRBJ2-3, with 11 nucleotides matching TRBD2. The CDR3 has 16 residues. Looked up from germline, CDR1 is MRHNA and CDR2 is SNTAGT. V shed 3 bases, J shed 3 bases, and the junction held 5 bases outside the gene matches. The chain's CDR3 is CASSDLAGGLTDTQYF. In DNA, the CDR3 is TGTGCCAGCAGTGATCTAGCGGGAGGTTTGACAGATACGCAGTATTTT.

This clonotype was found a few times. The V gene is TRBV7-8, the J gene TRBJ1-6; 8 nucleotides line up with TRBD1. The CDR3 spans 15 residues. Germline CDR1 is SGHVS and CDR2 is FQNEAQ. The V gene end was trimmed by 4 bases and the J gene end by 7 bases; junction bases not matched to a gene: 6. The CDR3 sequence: CASSSDRVRNSPLHF. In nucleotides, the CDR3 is TGTGCCAGCAGCTCGGACAGGGTTCGGAATTCACCCCTCCACTTT.

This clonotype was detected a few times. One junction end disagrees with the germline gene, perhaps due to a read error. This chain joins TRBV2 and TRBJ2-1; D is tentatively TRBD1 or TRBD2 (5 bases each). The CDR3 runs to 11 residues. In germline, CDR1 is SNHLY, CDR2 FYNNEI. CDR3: CASSEGREPFF. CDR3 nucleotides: TGTGCCAGCAGTGAGGGCAGGGAGCCGTTCTTC.

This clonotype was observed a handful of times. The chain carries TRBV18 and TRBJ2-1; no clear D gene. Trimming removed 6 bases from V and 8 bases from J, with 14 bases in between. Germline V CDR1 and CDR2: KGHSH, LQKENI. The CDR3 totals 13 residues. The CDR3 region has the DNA TGTGCCAGCTCCTCGGTGAGAAGGTATGAGCAGTTCTTC. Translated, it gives CASSSVRRYEQFF.

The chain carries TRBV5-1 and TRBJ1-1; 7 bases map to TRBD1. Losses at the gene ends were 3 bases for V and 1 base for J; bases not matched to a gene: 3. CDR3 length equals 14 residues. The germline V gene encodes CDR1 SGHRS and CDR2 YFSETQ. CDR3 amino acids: CASSSWTGNTEAFF. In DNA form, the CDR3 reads TGCGCCAGCAGCTCTTGGACAGGGAACACTGAAGCTTTCTTT.

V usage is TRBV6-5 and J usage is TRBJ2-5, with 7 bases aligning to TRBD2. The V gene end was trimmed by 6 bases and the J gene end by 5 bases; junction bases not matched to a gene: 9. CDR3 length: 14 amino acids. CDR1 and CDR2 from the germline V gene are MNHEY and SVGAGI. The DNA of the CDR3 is TGTGCCAGCAGATTAGACGGGGGAGGGGAGACCCAGTACTTC. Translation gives CASRLDGGGETQYF.

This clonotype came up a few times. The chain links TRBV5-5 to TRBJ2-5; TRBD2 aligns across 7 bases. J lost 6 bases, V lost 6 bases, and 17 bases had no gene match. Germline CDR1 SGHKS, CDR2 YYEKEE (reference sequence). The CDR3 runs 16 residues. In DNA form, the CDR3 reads TGTGCCAGCACCCAATCCCCGGCTAGCGGCTCGCAGACCCAGTACTTC. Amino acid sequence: CASTQSPASGSQTQYF. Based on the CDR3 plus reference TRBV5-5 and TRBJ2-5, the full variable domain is DAGVTQSPTHLIKTRGQQVTLRCSPISGHKSVSWYQQVLGQGPQFIFQYYEKEERGRGNFPDRFSARQFPNYSSELNVNALLLGDSALYLCASTQSPASGSQTQYFGPGTRLLVL.

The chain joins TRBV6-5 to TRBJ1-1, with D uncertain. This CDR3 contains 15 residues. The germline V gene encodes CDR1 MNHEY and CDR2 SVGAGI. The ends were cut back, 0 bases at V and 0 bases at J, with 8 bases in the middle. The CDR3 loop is CASSYSEAMNTEAFF. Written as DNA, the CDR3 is TGTGCCAGCAGTTACTCTGAGGCGATGAACACTGAAGCTTTCTTT.

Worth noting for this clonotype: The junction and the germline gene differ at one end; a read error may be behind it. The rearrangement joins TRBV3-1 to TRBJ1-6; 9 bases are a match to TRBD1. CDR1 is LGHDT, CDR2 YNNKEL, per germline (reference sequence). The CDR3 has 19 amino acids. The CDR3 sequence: CTSSLDPGTGQGSSSPLHF. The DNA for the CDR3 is TGTACCAGCAGTTTGGATCCCGGGACGGGACAGGGATCTTCTTCACCCCTCCACTTT.

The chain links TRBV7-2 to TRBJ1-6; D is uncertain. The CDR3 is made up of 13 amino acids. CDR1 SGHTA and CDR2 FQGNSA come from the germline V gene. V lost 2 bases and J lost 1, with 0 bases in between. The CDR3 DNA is TGTGCCAGCAGCTTATCCTATAATTCACCCCTCCACTTT. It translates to CASSLSYNSPLHF.

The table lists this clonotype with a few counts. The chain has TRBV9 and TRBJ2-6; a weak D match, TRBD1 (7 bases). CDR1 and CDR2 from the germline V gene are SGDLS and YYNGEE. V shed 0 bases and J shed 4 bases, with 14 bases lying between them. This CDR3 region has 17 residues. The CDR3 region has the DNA TGTGCCAGCAGCGTAGCTTCAGGGGGGACCGGGGCCAACGTCCTGACTTTC. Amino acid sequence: CASSVASGGTGANVLTF. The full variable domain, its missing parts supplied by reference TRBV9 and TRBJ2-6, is DSGVTQTPKHLITATGQRVTLRCSPRSGDLSVYWYQQSLDQGLQFLIQYYNGEERAKGNILERFSAQQFPDLHSELNLSSLELGDSALYFCASSVASGGTGANVLTFGAGSRLTVL.

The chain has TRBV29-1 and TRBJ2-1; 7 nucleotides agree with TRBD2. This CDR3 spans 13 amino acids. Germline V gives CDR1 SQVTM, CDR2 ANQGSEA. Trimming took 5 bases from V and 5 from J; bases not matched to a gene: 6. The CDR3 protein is CSVRLASNNEQFF. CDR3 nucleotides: TGCAGCGTTCGACTAGCTAGCAACAATGAGCAGTTCTTC.

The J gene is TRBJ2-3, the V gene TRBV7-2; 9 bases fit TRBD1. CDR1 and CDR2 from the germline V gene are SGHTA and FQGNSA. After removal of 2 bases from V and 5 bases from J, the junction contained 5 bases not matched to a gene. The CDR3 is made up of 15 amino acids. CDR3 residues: CASSLMGQGGDTQYF. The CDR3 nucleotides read TGTGCCAGCAGCTTAATGGGACAGGGAGGAGATACGCAGTATTTT. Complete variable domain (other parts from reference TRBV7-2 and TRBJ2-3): GAGVSQSPSNKVTEKGKDVELRCDPISGHTALYWYRQSLGQGLEFLIYFQGNSAPDKSGLPSDRFSAERTGGSVSTLTIQRTQQEDSAVYLCASSLMGQGGDTQYFGPGTRLTVL.

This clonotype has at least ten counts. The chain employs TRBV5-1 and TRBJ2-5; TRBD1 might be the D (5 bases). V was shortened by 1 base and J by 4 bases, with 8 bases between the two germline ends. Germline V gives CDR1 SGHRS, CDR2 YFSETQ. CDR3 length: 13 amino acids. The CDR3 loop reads CASSLQGPETQYF. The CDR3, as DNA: TGCGCCAGCAGCTTGCAGGGTCCAGAGACCCAGTACTTC.

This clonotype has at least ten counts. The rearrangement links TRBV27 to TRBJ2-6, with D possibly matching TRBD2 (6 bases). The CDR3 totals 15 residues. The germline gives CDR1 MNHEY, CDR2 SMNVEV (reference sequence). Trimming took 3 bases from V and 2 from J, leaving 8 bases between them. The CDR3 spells CASSFGGPGANVLTF. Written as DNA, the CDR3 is TGTGCCAGCAGTTTCGGGGGTCCTGGGGCCAACGTCCTGACTTTC. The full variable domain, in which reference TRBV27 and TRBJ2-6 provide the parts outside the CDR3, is EAQVTQNPRYLITVTGKKLTVTCSQNMNHEYMSWYRQDPGLGLRQIYYSMNVEVTDKGDVPEGYKVSRKEKRNFPLILESPSPNQTSLYFCASSFGGPGANVLTFGAGSRLTVL.

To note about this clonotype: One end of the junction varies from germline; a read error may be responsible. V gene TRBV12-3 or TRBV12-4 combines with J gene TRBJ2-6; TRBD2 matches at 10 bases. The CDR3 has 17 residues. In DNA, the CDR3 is TGTGCCAGCAGGCCACTAGCGGGACTATCTGGAGCCAACGTCCTGACTTTC. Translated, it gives CASRPLAGLSGANVLTF.

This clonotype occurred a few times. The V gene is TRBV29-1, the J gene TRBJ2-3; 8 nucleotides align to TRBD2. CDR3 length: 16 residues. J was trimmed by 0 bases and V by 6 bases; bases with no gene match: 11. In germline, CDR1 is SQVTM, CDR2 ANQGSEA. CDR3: CSVGGGRRGSTDTQYF. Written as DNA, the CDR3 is TGCAGCGTGGGAGGCGGGAGGAGAGGTAGCACAGATACGCAGTATTTT.

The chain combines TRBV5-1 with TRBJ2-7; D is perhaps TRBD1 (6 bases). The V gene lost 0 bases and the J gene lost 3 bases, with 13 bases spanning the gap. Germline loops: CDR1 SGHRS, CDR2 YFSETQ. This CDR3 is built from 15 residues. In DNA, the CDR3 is TGCGCCAGCAGCTTGGCTGGGGGCGGAATCTACGAGCAGTACTTC. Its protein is CASSLAGGGIYEQYF. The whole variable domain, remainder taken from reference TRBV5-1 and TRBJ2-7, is KAGVTQTPRYLIKTRGQQVTLSCSPISGHRSVSWYQQTPGQGLQFLFEYFSETQRNKGNFPGRFSGRQFSNSRSEMNVSTLELGDSALYLCASSLAGGGIYEQYFGPGTRLTVT.

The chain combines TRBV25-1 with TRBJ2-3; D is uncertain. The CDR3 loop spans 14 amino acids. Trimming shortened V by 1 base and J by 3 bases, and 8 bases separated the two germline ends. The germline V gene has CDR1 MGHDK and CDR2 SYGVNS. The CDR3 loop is CASSELGPTDTQYF. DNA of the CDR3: TGTGCCAGCAGTGAATTAGGGCCGACAGATACGCAGTATTTT.

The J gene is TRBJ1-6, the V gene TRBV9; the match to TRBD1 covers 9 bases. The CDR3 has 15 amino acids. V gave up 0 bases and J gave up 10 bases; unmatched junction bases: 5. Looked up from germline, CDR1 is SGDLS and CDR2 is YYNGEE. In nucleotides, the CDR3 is TGTGCCAGCAGCGTAGAGGAGGGGACAGGGTCACCCCTCCACTTT. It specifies CASSVEEGTGSPLHF.

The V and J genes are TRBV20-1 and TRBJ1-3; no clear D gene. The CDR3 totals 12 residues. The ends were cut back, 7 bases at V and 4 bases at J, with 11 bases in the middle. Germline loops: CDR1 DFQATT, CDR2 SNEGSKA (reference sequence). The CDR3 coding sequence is TGCAGTGGCCAGAGCCCGGGAAACACCATATATTTT. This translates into CSGQSPGNTIYF.

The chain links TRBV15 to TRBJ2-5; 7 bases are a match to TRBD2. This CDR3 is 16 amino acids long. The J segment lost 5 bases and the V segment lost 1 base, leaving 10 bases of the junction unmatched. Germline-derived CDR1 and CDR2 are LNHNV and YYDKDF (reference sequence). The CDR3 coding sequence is TGTGCCACCAGCAGAGTTGGGACTACCCTTTGGGAGACCCAGTACTTC. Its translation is CATSRVGTTLWETQYF.

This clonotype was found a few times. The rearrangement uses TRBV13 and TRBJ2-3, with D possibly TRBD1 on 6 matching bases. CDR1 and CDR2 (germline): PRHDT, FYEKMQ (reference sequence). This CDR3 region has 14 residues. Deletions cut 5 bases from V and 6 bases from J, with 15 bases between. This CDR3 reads CASSAPQGGDTQYF. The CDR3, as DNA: TGTGCCAGCAGCGCCCCACAGGGCGGGGATACGCAGTATTTT.